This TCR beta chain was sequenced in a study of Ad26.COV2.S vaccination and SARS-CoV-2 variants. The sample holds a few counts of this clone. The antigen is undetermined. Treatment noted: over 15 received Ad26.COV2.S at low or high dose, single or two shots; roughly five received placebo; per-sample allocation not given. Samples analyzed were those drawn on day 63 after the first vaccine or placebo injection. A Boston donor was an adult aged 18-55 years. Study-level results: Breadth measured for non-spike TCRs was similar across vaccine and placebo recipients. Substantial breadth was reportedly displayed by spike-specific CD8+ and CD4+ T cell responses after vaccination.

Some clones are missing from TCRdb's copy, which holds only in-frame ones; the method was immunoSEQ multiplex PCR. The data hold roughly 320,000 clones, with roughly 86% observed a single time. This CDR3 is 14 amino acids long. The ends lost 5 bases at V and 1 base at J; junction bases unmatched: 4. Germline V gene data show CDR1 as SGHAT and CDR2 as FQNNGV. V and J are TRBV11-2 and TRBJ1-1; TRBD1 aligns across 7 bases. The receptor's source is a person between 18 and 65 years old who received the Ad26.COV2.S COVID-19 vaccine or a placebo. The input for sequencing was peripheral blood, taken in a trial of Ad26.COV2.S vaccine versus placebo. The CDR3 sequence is CASSRRTGNTEAFF. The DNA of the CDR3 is TGTGCCAGCAGCCGAAGGACAGGGAACACTGAAGCTTTCTTT.